This T cell receptor (beta chain) is from a study of T cell responses to AZD1222 COVID-19 vaccine. Study-level findings and limits: Rises in breadth and depth of Spike-specific TCRs came after two AZD1222 doses. Researchers report vaccine-associated CD4 TCRs spanning spike, with dominance at 160-218 and 743-854. Females outnumbered males among donors, who were mostly white British; clonal diversity was possibly underestimated.

TCRdb keeps only in-frame clones here, not all; method: immunoSEQ multiplex PCR. The data show under 200,000 clones, around 94% seen once. Worth noting for this clone: Its cognate antigen is unknown.

The CDR3 spans 13 residues. Germline CDR1 and CDR2: GTSNPN and SVGIG (reference sequence). The trim removed 4 bases at V and 4 bases at J, leaving 6 bases unmatched. The receptor comes from an adult who received the MenACWY meningococcal vaccine as a control. This chain links TRBV30 with TRBJ1-1; 7 bases are a match to TRBD1. This material consisted of peripheral blood, taken 28 days after the second dose of the MenACWY control vaccine. CDR3 nucleotides: TGTGCCTGGAATGAGGGGGCGGGCACTGAAGCTTTCTTT. Protein sequence: CAWNEGAGTEAFF.